Given below is one T cell receptor beta chain in context. The data derive from a study of preoperative IRX-2 immunotherapy in early breast cancer. Clones were read by immunoSEQ multiplex PCR, and TCRdb kept only the in-frame ones, dropping some. This sample has 20,000 to 30,000 clones, with 80% to 90% found just once. CDR1 and CDR2 (germline): SGDLS, YYNGEE. CDR3 length: 14 residues. V was trimmed by 0 bases and J by 3 bases, leaving 9 bases between them. Treatment here: preoperative locoregional IRX-2 cytokine immunotherapy. Preoperative locoregional IRX-2 cytokine immunotherapy was tested in the phase Ib source study.

The sequencing here drew on tumor tissue, taken after IRX-2 immunotherapy. The genes are TRBV9 and TRBJ1-2, with D perhaps matching TRBD1 (6 bases). The source of this sequence is a human donor with breast cancer. This chain's CDR3 is CASSVAGGDYGYTF. CDR3 bases: TGTGCCAGCAGCGTAGCGGGGGGCGACTATGGCTACACCTTC.